Below are 18 T cell receptor beta chains sequenced from a single sample in a study of cytomegalovirus exposure and HLA in healthy donors. The PCR was carried out with 60 Vbeta primers and 13 Jbeta primers. Profiling relied on immunoSEQ multiplex PCR, and the TCRdb table lists in-frame clones only, not all of them. Of around 210,000 clones listed, around 77% are singletons. Source material: PBMCs. The receptors here all came from a woman aged 25 to 39 in good health and CMV-seronegative.

The chain employs TRBV6-5 and TRBJ1-5; the D gene is possibly TRBD1 (5 bases). The CDR3 extends over 15 amino acids. Germline assignment: CDR1 MNHEY and CDR2 SVGAGI. Trimming took off 2 bases at V and 5 bases at J, with 13 bases between the two ends. The CDR3 is CASSYRARADQPQHF. CDR3 DNA: TGTGCCAGCAGTTACAGGGCCAGGGCTGATCAGCCCCAGCATTTT.

In the case of this clone: One junction end disagrees with the germline gene, perhaps due to a read error. The rearrangement uses TRBV5-6 and TRBJ1-2, with 8 bases aligning to TRBD1. CDR1 is SGHDT, CDR2 YYEEEE, per germline. The CDR3 length is 16 residues. CDR3 DNA sequence: TGTGCCAGCAGCTTGGGGCTCGCAGGGGGCTCGGTTGGCTACCCCTTC. Translation: CASSLGLAGGSVGYPF.

V and J are TRBV7-9 and TRBJ2-7, with 11 bases matching TRBD2. CDR1 and CDR2 from the germline V gene are SEHNR and FQNEAQ (reference sequence). The CDR3 consists of 16 residues. V dropped 2 bases and J dropped 2; count of bases not matched to a gene: 5. Here the CDR3 DNA reads TGTGCCAGCAGCTTACCCGGGACTAGCGGAGCCTACGAGCAGTACTTC. This encodes CASSLPGTSGAYEQYF.

This chain connects TRBV25-1 to TRBJ1-1; no firm D call. Looked up from germline, CDR1 is MGHDK and CDR2 is SYGVNS. V lost 4 bases and J lost 1, with 10 bases in between. The CDR3 loop spans 14 amino acids. DNA of the CDR3: TGTGCCAGCAGTGTTGGAGTAGCGAACACTGAAGCTTTCTTT. The encoded protein is CASSVGVANTEAFF.

V is TRBV6-1 and J is TRBJ1-5; D unresolved. Trimming removed 3 bases at V and 0 bases at J, with 15 bases between. The CDR3 is 17 amino acids. CDR1 MNHNS and CDR2 SASEGT come from the germline V gene. The CDR3 spells CASSDSLPFYSNQPQHF. CDR3 nucleotide sequence: TGTGCCAGCAGTGATTCCCTCCCCTTTTATAGCAATCAGCCCCAGCATTTT.

Details on this clone: The same CDR3 also results from other DNA sequences found in this sample. This chain links TRBV5-1 with TRBJ2-5, with TRBD1 identical over 8 bases. After removal of 2 bases from V and 5 bases from J, the junction contained 5 bases not matched to a gene. The CDR3 has 14 residues. The germline V gene has CDR1 SGHRS and CDR2 YFSETQ. The CDR3 region is CASSLTGGRETQYF. In nucleotides, the CDR3 is TGCGCCAGCAGCTTAACAGGGGGAAGGGAGACCCAGTACTTC.

The V gene is TRBV7-8, the J gene TRBJ2-2; D is uncertain. This CDR3 has 16 residues. The germline V and J ends were trimmed by 1 base and 5 bases, with 14 bases remaining between them. CDR1 and CDR2 from the germline V gene are SGHVS and FQNEAQ. CDR3 loop: CASSLVIAAWTGELFF. For the CDR3, the DNA is TGTGCCAGCAGCTTAGTGATAGCCGCTTGGACCGGGGAGCTGTTTTTT.

The chain is built from TRBV6-6 and TRBJ1-2; possibly TRBD1 for D (5 bases). Germline V gene sequence: CDR1 MNHNY, CDR2 SVGAGI (reference sequence). The CDR3 totals 13 residues. Between the trimmed V and J ends, which lost 6 bases and 3 bases, there was a span of 11 bases. Written as DNA, the CDR3 is TGTGCCAGCAGGGAAGGGGAATACTATGGCTACACCTTC. Protein: CASREGEYYGYTF.

The chain recombines TRBV6-5 with TRBJ1-2, with D unclear. Trimming cost V 2 bases and J 7 bases, with 17 bases left between them. The germline gives CDR1 MNHEY, CDR2 SVGAGI. This CDR3 comprises 15 residues. The CDR3: CASSYGRFYLGGYTF. CDR3 DNA sequence: TGTGCCAGCAGTTACGGGAGATTTTACTTGGGTGGCTACACCTTC.

This chain connects TRBV5-1 to TRBJ1-1; D unresolved. CDR1 and CDR2 (germline): SGHRS, YFSETQ. The length of the CDR3 is 15 residues. V lost 2 bases to trimming and J lost 7 bases, with 18 bases between them. The CDR3 is CASSFLGIGSFEAFF. The CDR3 bases are TGCGCCAGCAGCTTCCTAGGTATCGGCTCCTTTGAAGCTTTCTTT.

CDR3 coding DNA: TGCGCCAGCAGTCTCCCCGGGGGGGACACAACCTACGAGCAGTACTTC. It is translated as CASSLPGGDTTYEQYF. This chain connects TRBV23-1 to TRBJ2-7, with 8 bases that match TRBD2. TRBV23-1 has ORF status, its function being uncertain. This CDR3 has 16 residues. The ends lost 4 bases at V and 2 bases at J; junction bases unmatched: 10.

The rearrangement uses TRBV11-2 and TRBJ2-5; 7 nucleotides align to TRBD1. Losses at the gene ends were 4 bases for V and 2 bases for J; bases not matched to a gene: 4. This CDR3 contains 14 residues. Germline V gives CDR1 SGHAT, CDR2 FQNNGV. Here the CDR3 reads CASSYDRAQETQYF. CDR3 in DNA: TGTGCCAGCAGCTACGACAGGGCGCAAGAGACCCAGTACTTC.

The chain joins TRBV2 to TRBJ1-1; possible D gene TRBD1, 5 bases. Trimming took 3 bases from V and 2 from J, leaving 7 bases between them. CDR1 is SNHLY, CDR2 FYNNEI, per germline. The CDR3 totals 13 residues. The CDR3 coding sequence is TGTGCCAGCAGTGATCAGGGTAACACTGAAGCTTTCTTT. Its protein product is CASSDQGNTEAFF.

On this clone itself: At one boundary the junction diverges from the germline segment, which might be a read error. The J gene is TRBJ1-2, the V gene TRBV29-1; D gene unclear. The CDR3 has 12 residues. CDR1 and CDR2 from the germline V gene are SQVTM and ANQGSEA. In DNA, the CDR3 is TGCAGCGTTGACTTAGGAACTGGAGTCTGGGCCTTC. It specifies CSVDLGTGVWAF.

This clone was observed a handful of times. V is TRBV27 and J is TRBJ2-1; D call uncertain. V gave up 2 bases and J gave up 5 bases, with 10 bases separating them. Germline V lookup: CDR1 MNHEY, CDR2 SMNVEV (reference sequence). This CDR3 has 14 residues. The CDR3 DNA reads TGTGCCAGCAGTTTAAGTACGGGTGACAATGAGCAGTTCTTC. As protein: CASSLSTGDNEQFF.

This clone appeared once. As DNA, the CDR3 is TGTGCCAGCAGCAGGCACGACTATGGCTACACCTTC. This translates into CASSRHDYGYTF. V is TRBV19 and J is TRBJ1-2, with unresolved D. The CDR3 totals 12 residues. With 9 bases removed from V and 3 bases from J, the gap between germline ends came to 11 bases. CDR1 and CDR2 from the germline V gene are LNHDA and SQIVND (reference sequence).

V usage is TRBV5-1 and J usage is TRBJ1-1; 8 nucleotides line up with TRBD1. Per the germline V gene, CDR1 is SGHRS and CDR2 is YFSETQ. The trim removed 0 bases at V and 0 bases at J, leaving 7 bases unmatched. CDR3 size: 17 residues. DNA of the CDR3: TGCGCCAGCAGCTTGGGGACAGGGCCTCTCATGAACACTGAAGCTTTCTTT. Protein sequence: CASSLGTGPLMNTEAFF. The entire variable domain, with the rest obtained from reference TRBV5-1 and TRBJ1-1, is as follows: KAGVTQTPRYLIKTRGQQVTLSCSPISGHRSVSWYQQTPGQGLQFLFEYFSETQRNKGNFPGRFSGRQFSNSRSEMNVSTLELGDSALYLCASSLGTGPLMNTEAFFGQGTRLTVV.

This clone has only a few counts. Distinct nucleotide sequences in the sample also encode this CDR3. The J gene is TRBJ1-2, the V gene TRBV18, with D possibly TRBD1 on 5 matching bases. The CDR3 has 13 amino acids. CDR1 is KGHSH and CDR2 is LQKENI in the germline V gene. V was shortened by 2 bases and J by 1 base, with 5 bases between the two germline ends. The CDR3 is CASSPDSNYGYTF. For the CDR3, the DNA is TGTGCCAGCTCACCAGACAGTAACTATGGCTACACCTTC.